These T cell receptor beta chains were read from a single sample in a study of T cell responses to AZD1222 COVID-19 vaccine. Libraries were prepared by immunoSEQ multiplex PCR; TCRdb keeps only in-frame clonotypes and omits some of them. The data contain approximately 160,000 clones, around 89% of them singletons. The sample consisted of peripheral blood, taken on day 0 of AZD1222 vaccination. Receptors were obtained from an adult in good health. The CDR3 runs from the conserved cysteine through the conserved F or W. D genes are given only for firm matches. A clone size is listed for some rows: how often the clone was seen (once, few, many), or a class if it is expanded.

TGTGCCAGCAGTTACTCCCGAATATACGGCAATCAGCCCCAGCATTTT	CASSYSRIYGNQPQHF	NA	TRBJ1-5	NA	TRBV6-5
TGCGCCAGCAGCCCTAATGGGTTGGCGGGAGGGACCAGAACGTACCAAGAGACCCAGTACTTC	CASSPNGLAGGTRTYQETQYF	NA	TRBJ2-5	TRBD2	TRBV10-1
TGTGCCAGCAGCGGATATTCTGGACGGGTGTGGGAGGACCCCCAGCATTTT	CASSGYSGRVWEDPQHF	NA	TRBJ1-5	NA	TRBV21-1
TGTGCCAGCAGCCAAGAATTCGGGAGCTCCTATAATTCACCCCTCCACTTT	CASSQEFGSSYNSPLHF	NA	TRBJ1-6	NA	TRBV14
TGTGCCAGCTCGCAGGGGCCTTCTAGCACAGATACGCAGTATTTT	CASSQGPSSTDTQYF	many	TRBJ2-3	NA	TRBV19
TGTGCCATCAGTGAGTCACCCGACTACGACGCCTACGAGCAGTACTTC	CAISESPDYDAYEQYF	once	TRBJ2-7	NA	TRBV10-3
TGTGCCAGTAATCACAGGGGGTACACCGGGGAGCTGTTTTTT	CASNHRGYTGELFF	NA	TRBJ2-2	TRBD1	TRBV19
TGCGCCAGCAGCTTGCAGGGCCGGGACAATGAAAAACTGTTTTTT	CASSLQGRDNEKLFF	NA	TRBJ1-4	NA	TRBV5-1
TGTGCCAGCACCCCGGGGCTTCCCGGCGGCAAACTGTTTTTT	CASTPGLPGGKLFF	NA	TRBJ1-4	NA	TRBV7-2
TGTGCCAGCAGCTTGGAGTCCTCGATCGGGGAGCTGTTTTTT	CASSLESSIGELFF	NA	TRBJ2-2	NA	TRBV5-4
TGTGCCAGCAGTGGGGGCCGGAACACCGGGGAGCTGTTTTTT	CASSGGRNTGELFF	few	TRBJ2-2	NA	TRBV6-4
TGTGCCAGCAGCATCGACCAGCGACTAGCTCGCGAGCAGTACTTC	CASSIDQRLAREQYF	NA	TRBJ2-7	TRBD2	TRBV28
TGTGCCTGGTGGACGGGCAATAGCAATCAGCCCCAGCATTTT	CAWWTGNSNQPQHF	NA	TRBJ1-5	NA	TRBV30
TGCAGCGTTGAAGGCCCTTCTTCCTACGAGCAGTACTTC	CSVEGPSSYEQYF	NA	TRBJ2-7	NA	TRBV29-1
TGCGCCAGCAGTCATGGAATTCCCTACGAGCAGTACTTC	CASSHGIPYEQYF	NA	TRBJ2-7	NA	TRBV23-1
TGCGCCAGCAGCTCATCGGGGGTATCCTACGAGCAGTACTTC	CASSSSGVSYEQYF	NA	TRBJ2-7	NA	TRBV5-1
TGCGCCAGCAGCTTCAGGGCGGGACAGGAGGGTGAGCAGTTCTTC	CASSFRAGQEGEQFF	NA	TRBJ2-1	TRBD1	TRBV5-1
TGTGCCAGCAGCCAAGAAAGGGAAGGCTACACCTTC	CASSQEREGYTF	NA	TRBJ1-2	NA	TRBV3-1/TRBV3-2
TGTGCCAGCAGTTTTAACCAGGGGGACACCATATATTTT	CASSFNQGDTIYF	NA	TRBJ1-3	TRBD1	TRBV27
TGTGCCAGCAGCTTAGGATTCAGGATACCTAACTATGGCTACACCTTC	CASSLGFRIPNYGYTF	NA	TRBJ1-2	NA	TRBV7-9